The clone carrying this T cell receptor beta chain has a count of ten or more. CDR1 and CDR2 (germline): SGHTA, FQGTGA. The CDR3 has 15 residues. The V gene end was trimmed by 3 bases and the J gene end by 10 bases; junction bases not matched to a gene: 11. This sample stems from a study of T-cell reconstitution after alpha-beta-depleted transplantation in children. For TCRbeta, the library was prepared with unique molecular identifiers. TCRdb fed the PCR reads into MiXCR, producing one record per CDR3 protein. There are approximately 510,000 distinct CDR3 sequences in the sample; around 19% occur only once, and approximately 3% lies in the top ten.

V is TRBV7-3 and J is TRBJ2-1; 8 bases are shared with TRBD2. This specimen was PBMCs from the stem cell graft donor, taken from the stem cell graft. This TCR derives from a human donor who donated a stem cell graft to a child with acute lymphoblastic leukemia. The CDR3 sequence: CASSFGAAGEDEQFF. As DNA, the CDR3 is TGTGCCAGCAGCTTTGGTGCAGCGGGAGAAGACGAGCAGTTCTTC. The variable domain in full, with the rest retrieved from reference TRBV7-3 and TRBJ2-1, is GAGVSQTPSNKVTEKGKYVELRCDPISGHTALYWYRQSLGQGPEFLIYFQGTGAADDSGLPNDRFFAVRPEGSVSTLKIQRTERGDSAVYLCASSFGAAGEDEQFFGPGTRLTVL.